These T cell receptor beta chains were read from a single sample in a study of T cells in Graves' hyperthyroidism and ophthalmopathy. TCRdb itself ran the multiplex PCR reads through MiXCR, one entry per CDR3 protein. The table shows hundreds of thousands of distinct CDR3 sequences, with 16% occurring only once. What was sequenced was blood. These TCRs come from a middle-aged woman with Graves' ophthalmopathy. Each CDR3 is given with its conserved first and last residue. Each record gives: CDR3 DNA, CDR3 protein, clone size, J gene, CDR3 length, D gene, V gene. The D gene is left open where the match is weak. For some rows the clone size is stated as once, few or many, or as a class when expanded; others skip it.

cdr3_nt: TGTGCCAGCAGCTTAGACGGGGTGCTCGATGAGCAGTTCTTC; cdr3_aa: CASSLDGVLDEQFF; clone_size: NA; j_call: TRBJ2-1; cdr3_length: 14; d_call: NA; v_call: TRBV11-1
cdr3_nt: TGTGCCAGCAGCTTCGCAGGGTTTGCAACTAATGAAAAACTGTTTTTT; cdr3_aa: CASSFAGFATNEKLFF; clone_size: NA; j_call: TRBJ1-4; cdr3_length: 16; d_call: NA; v_call: TRBV7-2
cdr3_nt: TGCGCCAGCAGCTTACTAGCGGGAGCTGACAATGAGCAGTTCTTC; cdr3_aa: CASSLLAGADNEQFF; clone_size: many; j_call: TRBJ2-1; cdr3_length: 15; d_call: TRBD2; v_call: TRBV5-1
cdr3_nt: TGTGCCAGTAGGCTAGCGGGGAACACAGATACGCAGTATTTT; cdr3_aa: CASRLAGNTDTQYF; clone_size: few; j_call: TRBJ2-3; cdr3_length: 14; d_call: TRBD2; v_call: TRBV19
cdr3_nt: TGCGCCAGCTCCGGGGAATACAATGAGCAGTTCTTC; cdr3_aa: CASSGEYNEQFF; clone_size: NA; j_call: TRBJ2-1; cdr3_length: 12; d_call: NA; v_call: TRBV10-2
cdr3_nt: TGTGCCAGCTCACCCTCGGTACACGTAACCTACGAGCAGTACTTC; cdr3_aa: CASSPSVHVTYEQYF; clone_size: NA; j_call: TRBJ2-7; cdr3_length: 15; d_call: NA; v_call: TRBV18
cdr3_nt: TGTGCCAGTAGTATAGGACAACCCAATGAGCAGTTCTTC; cdr3_aa: CASSIGQPNEQFF; clone_size: NA; j_call: TRBJ2-1; cdr3_length: 13; d_call: NA; v_call: TRBV19
cdr3_nt: TGCGCCAGCAGCCAAGAACCTAACAGTAATGAGCAGTTCTTC; cdr3_aa: CASSQEPNSNEQFF; clone_size: NA; j_call: TRBJ2-1; cdr3_length: 14; d_call: NA; v_call: TRBV4-1
cdr3_nt: TGTGCCAGCAGTTCCGCCGGGACAGGGTTCAGGAATGAGCAGTTCTTC; cdr3_aa: CASSSAGTGFRNEQFF; clone_size: many; j_call: TRBJ2-1; cdr3_length: 16; d_call: TRBD1; v_call: TRBV28
cdr3_nt: TGTGCCTGGAGTTTGGGAACAACCACAGATACGCAGTATTTT; cdr3_aa: CAWSLGTTTDTQYF; clone_size: NA; j_call: TRBJ2-3; cdr3_length: 14; d_call: NA; v_call: TRBV30
cdr3_nt: TGCAGTGCTACGGCTCTAGCGGGGGTCACAGATACGCAGTATTTT; cdr3_aa: CSATALAGVTDTQYF; clone_size: NA; j_call: TRBJ2-3; cdr3_length: 15; d_call: TRBD2; v_call: TRBV20-1
cdr3_nt: TGTGCCATCAGTCACGGGAACACCGGGGAGCTGTTTTTT; cdr3_aa: CAISHGNTGELFF; clone_size: NA; j_call: TRBJ2-2; cdr3_length: 13; d_call: NA; v_call: TRBV10-3
cdr3_nt: TGCGCCAGCAGCTTGGGACTAGCGAATCCCTACAATGAGCAGTTCTTC; cdr3_aa: CASSLGLANPYNEQFF; clone_size: many; j_call: TRBJ2-1; cdr3_length: 16; d_call: TRBD2; v_call: TRBV5-1
cdr3_nt: TGTGCCAGCAACCCCGGGACCGCGCAGCCCCAGCATTTT; cdr3_aa: CASNPGTAQPQHF; clone_size: NA; j_call: TRBJ1-5; cdr3_length: 13; d_call: NA; v_call: TRBV7-8
cdr3_nt: TGTGCCAGTAGTGTCCCGCGGCAGAACACTGAAGCTTTCTTT; cdr3_aa: CASSVPRQNTEAFF; clone_size: few; j_call: TRBJ1-1; cdr3_length: 14; d_call: NA; v_call: TRBV19
cdr3_nt: TGTGCCAGTTCAAGACTAGCGGGGACGAACACCGGGGAGCTGTTTTTT; cdr3_aa: CASSRLAGTNTGELFF; clone_size: many; j_call: TRBJ2-2; cdr3_length: 16; d_call: TRBD2; v_call: TRBV2
cdr3_nt: TGTGCCAGCAGACAGGGACAGGGGGGGGAGACCCAGTACTTC; cdr3_aa: CASRQGQGGETQYF; clone_size: many; j_call: TRBJ2-5; cdr3_length: 14; d_call: TRBD1; v_call: TRBV12-3/TRBV12-4
cdr3_nt: TGCAGCGCTAGCGGGAGCCTTTACAATGAGCAGTTCTTC; cdr3_aa: CSASGSLYNEQFF; clone_size: many; j_call: TRBJ2-1; cdr3_length: 13; d_call: TRBD2; v_call: TRBV29-1